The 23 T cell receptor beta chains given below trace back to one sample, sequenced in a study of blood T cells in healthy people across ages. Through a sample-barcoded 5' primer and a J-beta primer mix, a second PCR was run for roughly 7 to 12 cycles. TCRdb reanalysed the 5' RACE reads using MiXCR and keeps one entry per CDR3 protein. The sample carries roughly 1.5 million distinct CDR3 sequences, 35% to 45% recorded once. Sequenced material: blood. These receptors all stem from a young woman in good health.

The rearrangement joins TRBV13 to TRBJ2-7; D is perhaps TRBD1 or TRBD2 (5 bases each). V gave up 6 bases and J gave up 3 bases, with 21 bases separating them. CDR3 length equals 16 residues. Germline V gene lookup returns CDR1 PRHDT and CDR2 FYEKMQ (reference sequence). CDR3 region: CASSSTRGETGYEQYF. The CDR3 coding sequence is TGTGCCAGCAGTTCAACGCGAGGGGAAACGGGCTACGAGCAGTACTTC.

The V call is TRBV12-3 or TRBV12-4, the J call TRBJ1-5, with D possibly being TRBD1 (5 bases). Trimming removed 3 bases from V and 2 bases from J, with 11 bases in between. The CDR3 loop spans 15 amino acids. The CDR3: CASSLRGDGNQPQHF. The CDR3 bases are TGTGCCAGCAGTTTGAGAGGGGATGGCAATCAGCCCCAGCATTTT.

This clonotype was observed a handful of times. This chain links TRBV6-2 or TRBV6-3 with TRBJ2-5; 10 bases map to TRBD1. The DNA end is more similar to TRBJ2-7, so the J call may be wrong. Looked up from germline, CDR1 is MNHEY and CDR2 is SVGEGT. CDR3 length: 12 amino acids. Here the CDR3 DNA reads TGTGCCAGCAGGACAGGGGGCGGCGAGCAGTACTTC. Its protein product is CASRTGGGEQYF.

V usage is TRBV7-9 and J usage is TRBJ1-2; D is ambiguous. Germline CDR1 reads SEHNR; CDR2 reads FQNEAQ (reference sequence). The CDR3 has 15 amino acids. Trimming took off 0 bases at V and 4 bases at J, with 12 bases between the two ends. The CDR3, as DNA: TGTGCCAGCAGCTTAGCGGGCAGTGGGGTCTATGGCTACACCTTC. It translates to CASSLAGSGVYGYTF.

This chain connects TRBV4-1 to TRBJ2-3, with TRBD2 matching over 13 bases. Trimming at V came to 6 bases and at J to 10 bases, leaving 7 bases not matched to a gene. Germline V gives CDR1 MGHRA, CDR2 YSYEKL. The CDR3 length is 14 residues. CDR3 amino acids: CASRLAGGVLAQYF. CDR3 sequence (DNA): TGCGCCAGCAGACTAGCGGGGGGGGTATTGGCGCAGTATTTT.

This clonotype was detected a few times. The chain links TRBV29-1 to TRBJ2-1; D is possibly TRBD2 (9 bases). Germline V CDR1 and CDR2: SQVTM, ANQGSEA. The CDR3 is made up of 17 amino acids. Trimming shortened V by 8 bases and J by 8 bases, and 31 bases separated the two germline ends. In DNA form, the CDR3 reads TGCAGCCAACAGGGGGTAACGGCGGGAGGGCCATTGGATGAGCAGTTCTTC. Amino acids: CSQQGVTAGGPLDEQFF.

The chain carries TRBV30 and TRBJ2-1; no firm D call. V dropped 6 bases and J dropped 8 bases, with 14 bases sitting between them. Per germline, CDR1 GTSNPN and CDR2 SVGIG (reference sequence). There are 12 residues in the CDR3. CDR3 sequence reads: CACRPRFDEQFF. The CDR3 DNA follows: TGTGCCTGCCGTCCCCGGTTCGATGAGCAGTTCTTC.

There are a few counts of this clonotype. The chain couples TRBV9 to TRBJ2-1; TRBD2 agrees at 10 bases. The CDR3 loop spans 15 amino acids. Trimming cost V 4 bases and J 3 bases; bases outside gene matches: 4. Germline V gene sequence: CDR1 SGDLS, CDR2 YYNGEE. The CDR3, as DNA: TGTGCCAGCAGCCGAGCGGGGGGGAACTACAATGAGCAGTTCTTC. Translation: CASSRAGGNYNEQFF.

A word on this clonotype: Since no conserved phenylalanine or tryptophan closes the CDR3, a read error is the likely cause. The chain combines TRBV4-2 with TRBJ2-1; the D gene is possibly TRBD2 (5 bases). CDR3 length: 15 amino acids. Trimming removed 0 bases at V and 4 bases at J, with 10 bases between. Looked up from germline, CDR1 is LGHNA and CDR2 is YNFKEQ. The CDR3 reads CASSQDGADYNEQFV. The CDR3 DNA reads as TGTGCCAGCAGCCAAGATGGAGCGGATTACAATGAGCAGTTCGTC.

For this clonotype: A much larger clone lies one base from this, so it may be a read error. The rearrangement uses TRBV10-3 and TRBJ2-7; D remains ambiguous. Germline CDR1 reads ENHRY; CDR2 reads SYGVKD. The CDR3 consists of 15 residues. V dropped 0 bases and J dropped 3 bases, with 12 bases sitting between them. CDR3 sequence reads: CAISESASRIYEQYF. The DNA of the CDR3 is TGTGCCATCAGTGAGTCAGCCAGCCGAATCTACGAGCAGTACTTC.

The CDR3 sequence is CASSLPGTGYEEQYF. For the CDR3, the DNA is TGTGCCAGCAGTTTACCCGGGACAGGGTATGAGGAGCAGTACTTC. V is TRBV28 and J is TRBJ2-7, with 9 bases fitting TRBD1. The CDR3 length is 15 residues. Trimming cost V 2 bases and J 7 bases; bases outside gene matches: 9. CDR1 MDHEN and CDR2 SYDVKM come from the germline V gene.

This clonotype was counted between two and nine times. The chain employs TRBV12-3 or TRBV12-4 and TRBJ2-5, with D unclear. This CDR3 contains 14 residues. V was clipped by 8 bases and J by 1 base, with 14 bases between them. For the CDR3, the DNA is TGTGCCAGCGCCCTTGGTCTCGTCCAAGAGACCCAGTACTTC. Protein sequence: CASALGLVQETQYF.

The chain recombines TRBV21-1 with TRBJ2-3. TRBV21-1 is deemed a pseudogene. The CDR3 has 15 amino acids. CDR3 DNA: TGTGCCAGCAGCAAAGCGCGACCGGGCACAGATACGCAGTATTTT. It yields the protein CASSKARPGTDTQYF.

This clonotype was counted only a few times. In DNA form, the CDR3 reads TGCAGCGTGCTCCCGGAATATGGCTACACCTTC. This gives the protein CSVLPEYGYTF. The chain combines TRBV20-1 with TRBJ1-2, with no clear D. The CDR3 is made up of 11 amino acids. CDR1 and CDR2 from the germline V gene are DFQATT and SNEGSKA (reference sequence).

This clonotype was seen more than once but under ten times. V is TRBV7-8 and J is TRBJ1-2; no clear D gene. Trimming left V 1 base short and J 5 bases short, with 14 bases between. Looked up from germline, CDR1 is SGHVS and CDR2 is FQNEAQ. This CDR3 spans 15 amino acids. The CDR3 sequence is CASSLGVGWVYGYTF. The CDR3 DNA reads TGTGCCAGCAGCTTAGGGGTAGGATGGGTTTATGGCTACACCTTC.

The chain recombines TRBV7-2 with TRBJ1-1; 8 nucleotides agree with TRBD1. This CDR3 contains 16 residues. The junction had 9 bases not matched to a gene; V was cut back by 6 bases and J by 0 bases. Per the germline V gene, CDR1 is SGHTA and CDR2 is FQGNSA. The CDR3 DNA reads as TGTGCCAGCAGAACCGGGACAGGACTCATGAACACTGAAGCTTTCTTT. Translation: CASRTGTGLMNTEAFF.

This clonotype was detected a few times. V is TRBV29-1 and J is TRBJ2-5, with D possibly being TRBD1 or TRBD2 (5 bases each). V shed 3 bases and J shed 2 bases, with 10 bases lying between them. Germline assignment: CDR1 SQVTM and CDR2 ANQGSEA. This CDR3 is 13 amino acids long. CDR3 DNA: TGCAGCGTTGAGTCCGGGGCTCAAGAGACCCAGTACTTC. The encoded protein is CSVESGAQETQYF.

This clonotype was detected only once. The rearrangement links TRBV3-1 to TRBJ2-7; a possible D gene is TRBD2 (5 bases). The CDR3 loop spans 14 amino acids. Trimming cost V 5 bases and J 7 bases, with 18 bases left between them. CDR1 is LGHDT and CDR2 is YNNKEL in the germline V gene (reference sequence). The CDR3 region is CASSTRRRYNEQYF. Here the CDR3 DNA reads TGTGCCAGCAGCACCCGGAGGCGGTACAATGAGCAGTACTTC.

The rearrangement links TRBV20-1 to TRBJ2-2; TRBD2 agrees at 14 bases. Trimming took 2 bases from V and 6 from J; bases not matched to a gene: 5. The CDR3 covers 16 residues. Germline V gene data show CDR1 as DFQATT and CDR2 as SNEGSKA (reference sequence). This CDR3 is CSARHQTSGGAGELFF. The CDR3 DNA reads TGCAGTGCTAGACACCAGACTAGCGGGGGGGCCGGGGAGCTGTTTTTT.

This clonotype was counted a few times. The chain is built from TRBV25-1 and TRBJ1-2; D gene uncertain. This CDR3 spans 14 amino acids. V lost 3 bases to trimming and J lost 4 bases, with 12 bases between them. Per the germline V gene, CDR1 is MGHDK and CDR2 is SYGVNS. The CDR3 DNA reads TGTGCCAGCAGTGATAGTCTCATCTTCTATGGCTACACCTTC. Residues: CASSDSLIFYGYTF.

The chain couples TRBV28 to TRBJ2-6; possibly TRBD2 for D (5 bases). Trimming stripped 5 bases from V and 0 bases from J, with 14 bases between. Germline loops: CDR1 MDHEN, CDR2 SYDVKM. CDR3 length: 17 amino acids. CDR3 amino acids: CASSPPLGSSGANVLTF. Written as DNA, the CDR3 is TGTGCCAGCAGTCCACCCCTAGGGAGCTCTGGGGCCAACGTCCTGACTTTC.

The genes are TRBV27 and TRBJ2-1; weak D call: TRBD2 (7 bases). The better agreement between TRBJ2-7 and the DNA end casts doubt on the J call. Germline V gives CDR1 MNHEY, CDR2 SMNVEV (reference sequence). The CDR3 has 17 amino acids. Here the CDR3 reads CASSFLGGGTSYNEQYF. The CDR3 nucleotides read TGTGCCAGCAGTTTCCTGGGCGGGGGCACCTCCTACAATGAGCAGTACTTC.

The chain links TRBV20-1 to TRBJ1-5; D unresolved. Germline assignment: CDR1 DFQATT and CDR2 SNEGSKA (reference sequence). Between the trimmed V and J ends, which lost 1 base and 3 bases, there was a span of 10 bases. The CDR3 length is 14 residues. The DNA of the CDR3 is TGCAGTGCTAGAGTCACGGTAGACAATCAGCCCCAGCATTTT. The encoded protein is CSARVTVDNQPQHF.